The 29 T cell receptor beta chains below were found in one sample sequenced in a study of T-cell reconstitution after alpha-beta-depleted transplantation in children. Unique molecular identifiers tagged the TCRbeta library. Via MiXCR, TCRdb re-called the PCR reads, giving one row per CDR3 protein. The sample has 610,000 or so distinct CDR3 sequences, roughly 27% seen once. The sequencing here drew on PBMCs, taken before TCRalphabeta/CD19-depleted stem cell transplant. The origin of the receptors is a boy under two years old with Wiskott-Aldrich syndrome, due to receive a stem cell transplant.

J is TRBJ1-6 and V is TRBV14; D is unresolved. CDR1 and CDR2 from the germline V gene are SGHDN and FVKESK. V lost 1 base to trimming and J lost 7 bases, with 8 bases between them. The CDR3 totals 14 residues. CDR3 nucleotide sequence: TGTGCCAGCAGCCAAGGCTGGGGAAATTCACCCCTCCACTTT. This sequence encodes CASSQGWGNSPLHF.

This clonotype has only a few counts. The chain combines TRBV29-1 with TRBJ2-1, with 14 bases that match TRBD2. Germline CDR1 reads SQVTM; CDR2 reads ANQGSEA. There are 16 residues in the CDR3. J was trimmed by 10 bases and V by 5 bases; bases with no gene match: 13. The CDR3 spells CSVNTNPGLAGVEQFF. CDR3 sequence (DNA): TGCAGCGTTAATACCAATCCGGGACTAGCGGGAGTGGAGCAGTTCTTC.

This CDR3 reads CASSYRAGETQYF. CDR3 DNA sequence: TGTGCCAGCAGCTACCGAGCGGGGGAGACCCAGTACTTC. The V call is TRBV7-3, the J call TRBJ2-5, with TRBD2 identical over 7 bases. With 4 bases clipped from V and 5 bases from J, the junction kept 4 bases outside the gene matches. CDR3 length equals 13 residues. The V gene's germline CDR1 is SGHTA and CDR2 FQGTGA.

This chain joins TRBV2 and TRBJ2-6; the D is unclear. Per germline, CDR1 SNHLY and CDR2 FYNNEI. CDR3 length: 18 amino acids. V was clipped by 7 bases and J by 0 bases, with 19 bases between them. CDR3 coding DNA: TGTGCCAGCACCGAGCGAGACCCAGGTAGCTCTGGGGCCAACGTCCTGACTTTC. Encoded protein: CASTERDPGSSGANVLTF.

This CDR3 reads CASSLLVPDEAYGYTF. CDR3 nucleotides: TGTGCCAGCAGTTTATTGGTACCGGACGAGGCCTATGGCTACACCTTC. The rearrangement joins TRBV28 to TRBJ1-2; D remains ambiguous. Germline loops: CDR1 MDHEN, CDR2 SYDVKM. The CDR3 has 16 amino acids. V was clipped by 1 base and J by 4 bases, with 16 bases between them.

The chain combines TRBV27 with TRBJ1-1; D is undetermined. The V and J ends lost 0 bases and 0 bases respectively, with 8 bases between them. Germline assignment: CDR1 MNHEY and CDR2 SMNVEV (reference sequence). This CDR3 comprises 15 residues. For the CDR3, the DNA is TGTGCCAGCAGTTTATCGCCAGTTATGAACACTGAAGCTTTCTTT. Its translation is CASSLSPVMNTEAFF.

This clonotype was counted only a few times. The CDR3 loop reads CASSLGQVNSGNTIYF. The CDR3 DNA sequence: TGCGCCAGCAGCCTGGGACAGGTGAACTCTGGAAACACCATATATTTT. The J gene is TRBJ1-3, the V gene TRBV5-1; 8 positions agree with TRBD1. This CDR3 has 16 amino acids. Per the germline V gene, CDR1 is SGHRS and CDR2 is YFSETQ. V lost 4 bases, J lost 0 bases, and 6 bases stayed unmatched. Combining the CDR3 with reference TRBV5-1 and TRBJ1-3 gives the whole variable domain KAGVTQTPRYLIKTRGQQVTLSCSPISGHRSVSWYQQTPGQGLQFLFEYFSETQRNKGNFPGRFSGRQFSNSRSEMNVSTLELGDSALYLCASSLGQVNSGNTIYFGEGSWLTVV.

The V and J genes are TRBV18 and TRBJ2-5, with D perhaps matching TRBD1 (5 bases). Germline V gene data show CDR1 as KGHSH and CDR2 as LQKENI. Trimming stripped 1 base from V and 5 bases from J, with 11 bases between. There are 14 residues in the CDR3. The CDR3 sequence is CASSPRLGPETQYF. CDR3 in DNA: TGTGCCAGCTCACCACGGCTGGGGCCGGAGACCCAGTACTTC.

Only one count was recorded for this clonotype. CDR3 DNA: TGCGCCAGCTCCAAGTCTGGGGGTACGCAGTATTTT. It translates to CASSKSGGTQYF. The V gene is TRBV5-1, the J gene TRBJ2-3; D possibly matches TRBD1 or TRBD2 (5 bases each). V lost 7 bases, J lost 8 bases, and 14 bases lay in between. CDR1 SGHRS and CDR2 YFSETQ come from the germline V gene. The CDR3 consists of 12 residues.

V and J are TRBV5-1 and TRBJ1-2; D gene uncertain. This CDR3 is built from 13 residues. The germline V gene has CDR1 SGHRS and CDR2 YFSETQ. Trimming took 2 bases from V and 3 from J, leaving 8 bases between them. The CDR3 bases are TGCGCCAGCAGCTTCACAGTGTACTATGGCTACACCTTC. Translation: CASSFTVYYGYTF.

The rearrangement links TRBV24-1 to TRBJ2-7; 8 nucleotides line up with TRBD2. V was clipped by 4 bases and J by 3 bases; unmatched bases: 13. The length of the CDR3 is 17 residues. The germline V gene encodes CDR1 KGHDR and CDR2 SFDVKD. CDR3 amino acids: CATSDSQWGSGDYEQYF. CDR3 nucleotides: TGTGCCACCAGTGACAGCCAGTGGGGTAGCGGGGACTACGAGCAGTACTTC.

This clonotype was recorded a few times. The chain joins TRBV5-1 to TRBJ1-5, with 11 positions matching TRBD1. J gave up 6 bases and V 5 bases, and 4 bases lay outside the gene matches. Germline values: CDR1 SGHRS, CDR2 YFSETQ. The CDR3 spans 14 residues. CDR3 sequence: CASSSGTGGQPQHF. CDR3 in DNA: TGCGCCAGCAGTTCTGGGACAGGGGGTCAGCCCCAGCATTTT. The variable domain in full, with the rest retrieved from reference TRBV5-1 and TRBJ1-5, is KAGVTQTPRYLIKTRGQQVTLSCSPISGHRSVSWYQQTPGQGLQFLFEYFSETQRNKGNFPGRFSGRQFSNSRSEMNVSTLELGDSALYLCASSSGTGGQPQHFGDGTRLSIL.

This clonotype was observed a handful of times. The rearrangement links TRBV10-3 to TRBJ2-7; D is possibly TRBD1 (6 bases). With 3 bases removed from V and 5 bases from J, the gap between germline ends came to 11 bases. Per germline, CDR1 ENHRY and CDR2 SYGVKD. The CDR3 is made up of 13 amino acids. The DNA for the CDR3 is TGTGCCATCAGTGACTCCAGGGGCAACGAGCAGTACTTC. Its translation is CAISDSRGNEQYF.

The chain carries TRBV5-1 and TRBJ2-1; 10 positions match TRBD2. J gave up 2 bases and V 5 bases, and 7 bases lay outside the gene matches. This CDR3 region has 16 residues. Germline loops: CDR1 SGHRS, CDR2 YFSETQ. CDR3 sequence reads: CASSRGLATAYNEQFF. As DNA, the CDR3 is TGCGCCAGCAGTAGGGGACTAGCGACCGCCTACAATGAGCAGTTCTTC.

In nucleotides, the CDR3 is TGCGCCAGCAGCCCAGCGGGCGGGTGGACCTACAATGAGCAGTTCTTC. It encodes CASSPAGGWTYNEQFF. The rearrangement uses TRBV5-1 and TRBJ2-1; TRBD2 might be the D (6 bases). The CDR3 runs to 16 residues. Per germline, CDR1 SGHRS and CDR2 YFSETQ. Trimming shortened V by 4 bases and J by 2 bases, and 16 bases separated the two germline ends.

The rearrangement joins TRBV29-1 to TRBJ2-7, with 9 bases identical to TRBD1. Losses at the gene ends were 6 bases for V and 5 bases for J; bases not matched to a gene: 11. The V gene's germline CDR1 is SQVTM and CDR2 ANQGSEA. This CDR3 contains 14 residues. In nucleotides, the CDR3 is TGCAGCGTAAACCAGGGACAGGGAAAGGACGAGCAGTACTTC. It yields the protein CSVNQGQGKDEQYF.

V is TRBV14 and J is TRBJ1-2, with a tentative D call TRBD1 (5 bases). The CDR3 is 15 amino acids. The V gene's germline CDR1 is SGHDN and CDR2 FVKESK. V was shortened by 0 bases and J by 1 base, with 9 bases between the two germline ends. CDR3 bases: TGTGCCAGCAGCCAAGATCTCAGGGTTAACTATGGCTACACCTTC. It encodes CASSQDLRVNYGYTF.

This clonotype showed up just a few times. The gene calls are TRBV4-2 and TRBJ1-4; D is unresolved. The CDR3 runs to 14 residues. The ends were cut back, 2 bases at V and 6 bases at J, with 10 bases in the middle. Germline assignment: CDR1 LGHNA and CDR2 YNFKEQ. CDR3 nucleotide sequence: TGTGCCAGCAGCCAATGGGCAGTAGATGAAAAACTGTTTTTT. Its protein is CASSQWAVDEKLFF.

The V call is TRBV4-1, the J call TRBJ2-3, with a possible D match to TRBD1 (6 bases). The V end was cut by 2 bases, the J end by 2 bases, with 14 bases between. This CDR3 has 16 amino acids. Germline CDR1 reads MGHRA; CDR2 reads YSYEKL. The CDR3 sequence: CASSQRPGEVTDTQYF. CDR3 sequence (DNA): TGCGCCAGCAGCCAACGGCCAGGGGAAGTCACAGATACGCAGTATTTT.

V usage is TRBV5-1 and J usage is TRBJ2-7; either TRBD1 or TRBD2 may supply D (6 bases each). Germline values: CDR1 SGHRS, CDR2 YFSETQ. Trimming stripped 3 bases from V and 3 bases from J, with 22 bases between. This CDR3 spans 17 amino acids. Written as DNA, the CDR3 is TGCGCCAGCAGCTCTGGGGGGCAAGGGACGCTCCTCTACGAGCAGTACTTC. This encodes CASSSGGQGTLLYEQYF.

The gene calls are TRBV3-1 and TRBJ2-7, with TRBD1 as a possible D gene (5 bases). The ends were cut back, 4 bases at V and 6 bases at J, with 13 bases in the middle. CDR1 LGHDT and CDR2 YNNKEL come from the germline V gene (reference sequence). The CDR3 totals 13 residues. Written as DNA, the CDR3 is TGTGCCAGCAGCCCGCCCTCTCAGGGCGAGCAGTACTTC. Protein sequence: CASSPPSQGEQYF.

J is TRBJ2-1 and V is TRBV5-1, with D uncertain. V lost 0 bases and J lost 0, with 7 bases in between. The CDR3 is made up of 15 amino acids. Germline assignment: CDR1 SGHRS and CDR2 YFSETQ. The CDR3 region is CASSLAALSYNEQFF. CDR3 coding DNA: TGCGCCAGCAGCTTGGCTGCCCTCTCCTACAATGAGCAGTTCTTC.

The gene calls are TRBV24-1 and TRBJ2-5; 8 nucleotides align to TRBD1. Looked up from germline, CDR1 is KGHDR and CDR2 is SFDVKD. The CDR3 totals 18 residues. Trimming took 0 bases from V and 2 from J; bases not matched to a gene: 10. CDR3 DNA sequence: TGTGCCACCAGTGATTTGGCCCGGACAGGGTCCAGGCAAGAGACCCAGTACTTC. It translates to CATSDLARTGSRQETQYF.

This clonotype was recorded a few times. The chain's CDR3 is CASSPYPGLGGADTQYF. In DNA, the CDR3 is TGCGCCAGCAGCCCCTACCCGGGACTAGGGGGTGCAGATACGCAGTATTTT. V is TRBV4-1 and J is TRBJ2-3; TRBD2 agrees at 8 bases. Germline V gene data show CDR1 as MGHRA and CDR2 as YSYEKL. With 4 bases clipped from V and 4 bases from J, the junction kept 13 bases outside the gene matches. The CDR3 has 17 residues.

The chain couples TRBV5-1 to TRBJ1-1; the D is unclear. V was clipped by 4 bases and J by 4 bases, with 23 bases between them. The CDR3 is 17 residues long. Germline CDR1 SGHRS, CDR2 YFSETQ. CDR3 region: CASSGRSTPGRATEAFF. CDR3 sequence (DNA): TGCGCCAGCAGCGGCCGTAGTACCCCGGGTAGAGCCACTGAAGCTTTCTTT. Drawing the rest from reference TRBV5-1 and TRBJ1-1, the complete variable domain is KAGVTQTPRYLIKTRGQQVTLSCSPISGHRSVSWYQQTPGQGLQFLFEYFSETQRNKGNFPGRFSGRQFSNSRSEMNVSTLELGDSALYLCASSGRSTPGRATEAFFGQGTRLTVV.

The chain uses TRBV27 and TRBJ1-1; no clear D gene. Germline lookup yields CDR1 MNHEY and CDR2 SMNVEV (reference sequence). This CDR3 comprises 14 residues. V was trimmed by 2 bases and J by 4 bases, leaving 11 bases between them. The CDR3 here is CASSLGRRGTEAFF. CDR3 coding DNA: TGTGCCAGCAGTTTAGGGCGGCGGGGCACTGAAGCTTTCTTT.

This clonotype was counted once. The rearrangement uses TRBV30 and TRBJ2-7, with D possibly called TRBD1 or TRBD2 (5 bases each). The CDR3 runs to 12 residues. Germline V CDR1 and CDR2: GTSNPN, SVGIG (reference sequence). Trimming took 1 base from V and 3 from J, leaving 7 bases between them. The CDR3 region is CAWSDGGYEQYF. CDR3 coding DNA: TGTGCCTGGAGTGATGGGGGCTACGAGCAGTACTTC.

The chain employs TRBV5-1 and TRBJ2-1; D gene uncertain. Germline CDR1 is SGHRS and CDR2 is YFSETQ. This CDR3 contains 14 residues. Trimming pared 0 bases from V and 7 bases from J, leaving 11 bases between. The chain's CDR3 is CASSLALGINEQFF. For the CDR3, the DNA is TGCGCCAGCAGCTTGGCCCTGGGAATAAATGAGCAGTTCTTC.

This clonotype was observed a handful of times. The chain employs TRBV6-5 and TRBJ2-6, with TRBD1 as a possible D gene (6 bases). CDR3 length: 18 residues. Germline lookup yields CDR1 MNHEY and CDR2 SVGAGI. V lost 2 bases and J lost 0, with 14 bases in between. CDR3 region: CASSYVVGGSSGANVLTF. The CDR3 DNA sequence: TGTGCCAGCAGTTACGTAGTAGGGGGTTCCTCTGGGGCCAACGTCCTGACTTTC.